This T cell receptor beta chain was profiled in a study of shared clonotypes between healthy human individuals. Study as a whole: Samples came from two female and a few male donors aged 18 to 49.

CDR1 and CDR2 from the germline V gene are LNHNV and YYDKDF (reference sequence). V lost 7 bases and J lost 4, with 17 bases in between. The CDR3 consists of 15 residues. Donors were healthy HIV-negative adults without recently reported acute infections or vaccinations. Splitting of each subset's genomic DNA was done evenly across several immunoSEQ plates. The assay was immunoSEQ multiplex PCR, and TCRdb's table has in-frame clones only and misses some. Here the sample spans 2,500,000 or so clones, 93% being singletons. The receptor was derived from a man aged 18 to 35 in good health. Some clones in this sample may be carry-over from other donors' samples. The chain couples TRBV15 to TRBJ2-1; maybe TRBD2 (6 bases). The sequenced sample consisted of naive CD4+ T cells from PBMCs. Regarding subset: CD45RA+ positively selected. CDR3 loop: CATTRWGDAYNEQFF. CDR3 coding DNA: TGTGCCACCACCCGGTGGGGGGATGCTTACAATGAGCAGTTCTTC.